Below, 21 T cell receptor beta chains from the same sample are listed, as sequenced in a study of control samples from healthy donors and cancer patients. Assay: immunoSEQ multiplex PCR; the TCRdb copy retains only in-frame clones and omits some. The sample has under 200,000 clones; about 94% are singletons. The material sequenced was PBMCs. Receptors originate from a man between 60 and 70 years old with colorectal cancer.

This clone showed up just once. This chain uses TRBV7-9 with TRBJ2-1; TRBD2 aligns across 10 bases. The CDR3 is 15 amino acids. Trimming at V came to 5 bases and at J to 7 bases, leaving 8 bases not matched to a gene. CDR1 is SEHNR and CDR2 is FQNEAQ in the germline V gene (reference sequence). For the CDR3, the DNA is TGTGCCAGCAGCACTGGGACTAGCGTCGGGAATGAGCAGTTCTTC. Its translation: CASSTGTSVGNEQFF.

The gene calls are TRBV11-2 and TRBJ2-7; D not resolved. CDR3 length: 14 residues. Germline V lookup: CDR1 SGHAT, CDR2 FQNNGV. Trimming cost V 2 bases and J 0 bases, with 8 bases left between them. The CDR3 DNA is TGTGCCAGCAGCTTAATACGGAGCTCCTACGAGCAGTACTTC. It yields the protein CASSLIRSSYEQYF.

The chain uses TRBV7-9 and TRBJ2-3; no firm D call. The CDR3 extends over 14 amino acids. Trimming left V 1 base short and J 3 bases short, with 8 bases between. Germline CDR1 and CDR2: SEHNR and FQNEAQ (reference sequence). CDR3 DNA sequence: TGTGCCAGCAGCTTAGTGGGTAGAACAGATACGCAGTATTTT. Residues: CASSLVGRTDTQYF.

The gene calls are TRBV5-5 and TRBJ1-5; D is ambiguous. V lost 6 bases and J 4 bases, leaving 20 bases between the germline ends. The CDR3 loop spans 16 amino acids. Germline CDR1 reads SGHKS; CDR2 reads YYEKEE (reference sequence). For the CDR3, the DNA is TGTGCCAGCAACCTTAGACCCACCGTGATGAATCAGCCCCAGCATTTT. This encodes CASNLRPTVMNQPQHF.

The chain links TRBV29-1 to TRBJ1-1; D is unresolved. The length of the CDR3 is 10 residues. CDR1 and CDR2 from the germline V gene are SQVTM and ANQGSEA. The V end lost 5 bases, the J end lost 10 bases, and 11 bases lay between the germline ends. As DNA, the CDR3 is TGCAGCGTTCAGTTGGAGCGAGCTTTCTTT. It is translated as CSVQLERAFF. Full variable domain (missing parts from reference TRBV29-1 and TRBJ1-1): SAVISQKPSRDICQRGTSLTIQCQVDSQVTMMFWYRQQPGQSLTLIATANQGSEATYESGFVIDKFPISRPNLTFSTLTVSNMSPEDSSIYLCSVQLERAFFGQGTRLTVV.

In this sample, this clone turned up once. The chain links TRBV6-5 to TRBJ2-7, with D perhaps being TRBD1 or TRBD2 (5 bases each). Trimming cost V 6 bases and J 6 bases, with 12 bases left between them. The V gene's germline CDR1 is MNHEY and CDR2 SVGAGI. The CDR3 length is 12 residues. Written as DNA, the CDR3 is TGTGCCAGCAGCCCCCCGGGGCCCGAGCAGTACTTC. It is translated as CASSPPGPEQYF.

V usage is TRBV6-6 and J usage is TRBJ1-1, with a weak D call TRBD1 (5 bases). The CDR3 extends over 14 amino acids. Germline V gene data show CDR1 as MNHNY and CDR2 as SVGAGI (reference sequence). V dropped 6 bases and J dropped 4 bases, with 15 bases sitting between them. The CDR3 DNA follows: TGTGCCAGCAGGGATCAGGGCCTAGTCACTGAAGCTTTCTTT. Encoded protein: CASRDQGLVTEAFF.

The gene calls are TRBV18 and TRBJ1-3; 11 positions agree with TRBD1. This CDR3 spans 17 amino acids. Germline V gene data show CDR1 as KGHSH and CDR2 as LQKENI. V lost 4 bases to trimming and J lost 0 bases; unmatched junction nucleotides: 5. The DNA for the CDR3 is TGTGCCAGCTCACTTAGGACAGGGGGCCGCTCTGGAAACACCATATATTTT. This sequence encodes CASSLRTGGRSGNTIYF.

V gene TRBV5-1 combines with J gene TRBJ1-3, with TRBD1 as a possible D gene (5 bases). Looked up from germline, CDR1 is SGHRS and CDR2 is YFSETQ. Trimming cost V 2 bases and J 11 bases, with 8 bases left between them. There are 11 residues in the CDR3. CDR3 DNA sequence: TGCGCCAGCAGCTTTGGGGGTTCCATATATTTT. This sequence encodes CASSFGGSIYF.

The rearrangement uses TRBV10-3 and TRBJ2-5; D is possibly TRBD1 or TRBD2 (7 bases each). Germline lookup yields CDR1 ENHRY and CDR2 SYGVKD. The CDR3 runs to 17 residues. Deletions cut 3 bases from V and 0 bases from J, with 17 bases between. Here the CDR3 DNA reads TGTGCCATCAGTGACCAGGGGGGGCGGGCTAACCAAGAGACCCAGTACTTC. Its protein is CAISDQGGRANQETQYF.

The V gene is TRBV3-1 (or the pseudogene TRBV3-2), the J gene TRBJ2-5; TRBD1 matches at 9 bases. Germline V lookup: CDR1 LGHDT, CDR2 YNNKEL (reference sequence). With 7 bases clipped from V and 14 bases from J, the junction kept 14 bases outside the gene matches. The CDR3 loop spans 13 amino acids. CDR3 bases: TGTGCCAGCACCCGAGAGCCAGGACAGGGGAATTACTTC. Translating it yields CASTREPGQGNYF.

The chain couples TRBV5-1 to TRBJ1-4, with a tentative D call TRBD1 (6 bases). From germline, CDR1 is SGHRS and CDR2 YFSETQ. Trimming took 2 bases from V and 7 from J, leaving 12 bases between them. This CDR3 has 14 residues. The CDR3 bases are TGCGCCAGCAGCTTAACAGGGACACCTGAAAAACTGTTTTTT. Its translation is CASSLTGTPEKLFF.

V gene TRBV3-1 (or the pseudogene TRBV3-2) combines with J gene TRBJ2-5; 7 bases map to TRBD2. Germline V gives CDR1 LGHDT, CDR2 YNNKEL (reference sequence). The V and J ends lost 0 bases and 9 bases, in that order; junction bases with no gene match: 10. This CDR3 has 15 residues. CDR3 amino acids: CASSQEGLPVMAQYF. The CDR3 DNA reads TGTGCCAGCAGCCAAGAGGGACTACCGGTTATGGCCCAGTACTTC.

The CDR3 DNA sequence: TGTGCCAGCAGCCGAGACCACACCGGGGAGCTGTTTTTT. Translated, it gives CASSRDHTGELFF. This chain connects TRBV3-1 (or the pseudogene TRBV3-2) to TRBJ2-2; the D is unclear. CDR1 and CDR2 from the germline V gene are LGHDT and YNNKEL (reference sequence). There are 13 residues in the CDR3. Trimming took 4 bases from V and 3 from J, leaving 6 bases between them.

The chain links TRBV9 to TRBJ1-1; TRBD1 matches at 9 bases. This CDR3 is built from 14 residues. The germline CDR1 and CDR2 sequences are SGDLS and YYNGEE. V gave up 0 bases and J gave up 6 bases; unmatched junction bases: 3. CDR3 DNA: TGTGCCAGCAGCGTAGCGGACAGGGGCCCTGAAGCTTTCTTT. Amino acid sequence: CASSVADRGPEAFF.

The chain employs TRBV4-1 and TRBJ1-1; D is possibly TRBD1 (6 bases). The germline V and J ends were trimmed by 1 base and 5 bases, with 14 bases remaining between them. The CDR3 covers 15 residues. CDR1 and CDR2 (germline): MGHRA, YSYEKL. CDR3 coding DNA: TGCGCCAGCAGCCAAGCTCCAGGGCAGGGGACTGAAGCTTTCTTT. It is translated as CASSQAPGQGTEAFF.

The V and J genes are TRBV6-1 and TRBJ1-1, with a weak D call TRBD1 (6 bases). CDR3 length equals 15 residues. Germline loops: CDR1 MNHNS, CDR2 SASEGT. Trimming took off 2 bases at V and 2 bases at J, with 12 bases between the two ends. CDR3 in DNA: TGTGCCAGCAGTGAATTAACAGGGAGTAACACTGAAGCTTTCTTT. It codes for CASSELTGSNTEAFF.

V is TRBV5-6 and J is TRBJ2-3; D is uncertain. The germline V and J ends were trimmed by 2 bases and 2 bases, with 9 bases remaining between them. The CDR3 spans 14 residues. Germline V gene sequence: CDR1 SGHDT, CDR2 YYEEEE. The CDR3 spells CASSLNPVTDTQYF. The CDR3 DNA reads TGTGCCAGCAGCTTAAATCCAGTCACAGATACGCAGTATTTT.

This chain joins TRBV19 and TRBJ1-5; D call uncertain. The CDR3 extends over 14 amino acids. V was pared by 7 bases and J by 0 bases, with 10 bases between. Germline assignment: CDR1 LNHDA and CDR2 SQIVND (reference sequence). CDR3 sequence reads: CASNLADSNQPQHF. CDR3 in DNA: TGTGCCAGTAATCTGGCCGATAGCAATCAGCCCCAGCATTTT.

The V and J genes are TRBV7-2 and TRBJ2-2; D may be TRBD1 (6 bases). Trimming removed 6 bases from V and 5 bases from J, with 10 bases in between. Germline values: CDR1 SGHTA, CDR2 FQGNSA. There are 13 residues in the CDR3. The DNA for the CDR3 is TGTGCCAGCAGACAGGGTGTTACCGGGGAGCTGTTTTTT. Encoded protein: CASRQGVTGELFF.

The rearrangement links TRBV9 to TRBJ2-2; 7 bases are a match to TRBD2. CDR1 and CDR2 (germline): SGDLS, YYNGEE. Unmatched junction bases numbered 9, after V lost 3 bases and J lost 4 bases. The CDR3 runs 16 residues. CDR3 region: CASSAGTGTTTGELFF. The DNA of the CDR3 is TGTGCCAGCAGCGCCGGGACCGGGACTACCACCGGGGAGCTGTTTTTT.